The 2 T cell receptor beta chains listed next were all sequenced from one sample in a study of yellow fever vaccine responses in identical twins. MiXCR was run by TCRdb on the RT-PCR reads, yielding one entry per CDR3 protein. The repertoire holds about 2,300 distinct CDR3 sequences, roughly 82% seen once, with around 5.1% in the top ten. Sample: T cells from blood (PBMCs), unsorted or a sorted subset (not recorded which), taken before or after yellow fever vaccination (not recorded which). The receptors were sampled from a woman younger than 30 who received the yellow fever vaccine.

This chain joins TRBV14 and TRBJ2-7; D ambiguous. The CDR3 spans 13 residues. CDR1 and CDR2 (germline): SGHDN, FVKESK. V lost 0 bases, J lost 0 bases, and 3 bases lay in between. In DNA form, the CDR3 reads TGTGCCAGCAGCCAAGACAGCTCCTACGAGCAGTACTTC. Translated: CASSQDSSYEQYF.

This chain joins TRBV4-1 and TRBJ1-5; D not certain. Germline CDR1 reads MGHRA; CDR2 reads YSYEKL. The CDR3 contains 14 residues. V lost 0 bases and J 3 bases, leaving 6 bases between the germline ends. The CDR3 reads CASSQEGTNQPQHF. CDR3 sequence (DNA): TGCGCCAGCAGCCAAGAAGGTACCAATCAGCCCCAGCATTTT.